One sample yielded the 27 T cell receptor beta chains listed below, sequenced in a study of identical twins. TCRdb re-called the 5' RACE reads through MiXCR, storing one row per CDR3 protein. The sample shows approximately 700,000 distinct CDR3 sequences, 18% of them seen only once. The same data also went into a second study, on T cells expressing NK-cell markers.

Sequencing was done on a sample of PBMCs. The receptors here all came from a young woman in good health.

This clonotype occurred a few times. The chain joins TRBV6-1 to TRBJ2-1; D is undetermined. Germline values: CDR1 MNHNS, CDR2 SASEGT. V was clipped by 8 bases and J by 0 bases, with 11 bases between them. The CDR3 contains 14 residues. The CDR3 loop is CASGRSSSYNEQFF. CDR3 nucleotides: TGTGCCAGCGGGCGGAGTAGCTCCTACAATGAGCAGTTCTTC.

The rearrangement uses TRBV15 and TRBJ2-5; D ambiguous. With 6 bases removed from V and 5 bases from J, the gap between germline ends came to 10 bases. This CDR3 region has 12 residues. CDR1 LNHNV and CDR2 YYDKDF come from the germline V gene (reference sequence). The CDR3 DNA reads TGTGCCACCAGTCTCCCCGGGGAGACCCAGTACTTC. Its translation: CATSLPGETQYF.

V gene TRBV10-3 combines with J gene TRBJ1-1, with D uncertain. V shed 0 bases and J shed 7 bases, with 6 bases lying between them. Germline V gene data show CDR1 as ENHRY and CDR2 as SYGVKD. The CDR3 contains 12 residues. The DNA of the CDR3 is TGTGCCATCAGTGAGTCGGCTGGTGAAGCTTTCTTT. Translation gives CAISESAGEAFF.

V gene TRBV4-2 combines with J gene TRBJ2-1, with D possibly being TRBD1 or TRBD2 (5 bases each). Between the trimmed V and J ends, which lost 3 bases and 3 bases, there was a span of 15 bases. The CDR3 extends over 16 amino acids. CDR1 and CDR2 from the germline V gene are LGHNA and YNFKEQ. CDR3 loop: CASSHGRVGDYNEQFF. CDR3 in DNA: TGTGCCAGCAGCCATGGGCGTGTGGGGGACTACAATGAGCAGTTCTTC.

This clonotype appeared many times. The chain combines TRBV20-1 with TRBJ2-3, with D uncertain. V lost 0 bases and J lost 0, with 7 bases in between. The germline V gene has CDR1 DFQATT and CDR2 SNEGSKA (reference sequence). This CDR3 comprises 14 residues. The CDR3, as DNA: TGCAGTGCTAGAGATTGGTCTAGCACAGATACGCAGTATTTT. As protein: CSARDWSSTDTQYF.

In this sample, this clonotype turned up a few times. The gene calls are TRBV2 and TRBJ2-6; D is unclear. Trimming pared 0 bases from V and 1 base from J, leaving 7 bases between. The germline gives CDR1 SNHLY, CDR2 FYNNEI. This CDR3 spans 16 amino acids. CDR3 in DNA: TGTGCCAGCAGTGAAGCGCTCGGTTCTGGGGCCAACGTCCTGACTTTC. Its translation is CASSEALGSGANVLTF.

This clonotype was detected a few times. The CDR3: CASSEFVAPTEAFF. The CDR3 DNA sequence: TGCGCCAGCAGTGAGTTCGTAGCCCCCACTGAAGCTTTCTTT. The chain is built from TRBV10-2 and TRBJ1-1, with D hard to call. This CDR3 contains 14 residues. The V gene's germline CDR1 is WSHSY and CDR2 SAAADI. V dropped 1 base and J dropped 4 bases, with 10 bases sitting between them.

The CDR3 is CASSPPSNEQFF. The CDR3 DNA sequence: TGTGCCAGCTCACCACCGAGCAATGAGCAGTTCTTC. This chain joins TRBV18 and TRBJ2-1; D is unresolved. The germline gives CDR1 KGHSH, CDR2 LQKENI. The V gene lost 0 bases and the J gene lost 6 bases, with 3 bases spanning the gap. This CDR3 spans 12 amino acids.

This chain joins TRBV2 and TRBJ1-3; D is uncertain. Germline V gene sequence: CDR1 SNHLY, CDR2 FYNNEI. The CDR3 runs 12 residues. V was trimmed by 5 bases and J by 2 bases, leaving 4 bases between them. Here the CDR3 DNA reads TGTGCCAGCAGTTTTACTGGAAACACCATATATTTT. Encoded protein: CASSFTGNTIYF.

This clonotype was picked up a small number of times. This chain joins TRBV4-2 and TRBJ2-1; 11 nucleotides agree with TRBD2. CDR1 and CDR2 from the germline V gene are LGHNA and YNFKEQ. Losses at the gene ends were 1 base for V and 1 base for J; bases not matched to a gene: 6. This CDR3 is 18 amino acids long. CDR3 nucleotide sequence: TGTGCCAGCAGCCAAGTGGGGCTAGCGGGGGGATCCTACAATGAGCAGTTCTTC. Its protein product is CASSQVGLAGGSYNEQFF.

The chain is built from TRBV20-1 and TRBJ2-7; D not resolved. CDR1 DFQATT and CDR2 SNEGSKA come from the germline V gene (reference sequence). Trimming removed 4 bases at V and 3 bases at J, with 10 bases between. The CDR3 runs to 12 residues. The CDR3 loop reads CSAIADGYEQYF. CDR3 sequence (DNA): TGCAGTGCTATTGCTGATGGCTACGAGCAGTACTTC.

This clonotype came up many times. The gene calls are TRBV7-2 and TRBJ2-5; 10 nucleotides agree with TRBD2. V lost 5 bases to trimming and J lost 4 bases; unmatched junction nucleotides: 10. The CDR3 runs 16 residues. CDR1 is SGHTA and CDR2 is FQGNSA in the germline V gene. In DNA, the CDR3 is TGTGCCAGCAGCCAACGGAACCGACTAGCGGGAGAGACCCAGTACTTC. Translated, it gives CASSQRNRLAGETQYF. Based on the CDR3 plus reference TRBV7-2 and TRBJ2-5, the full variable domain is GAGVSQSPSNKVTEKGKDVELRCDPISGHTALYWYRQSLGQGLEFLIYFQGNSAPDKSGLPSDRFSAERTGGSVSTLTIQRTQQEDSAVYLCASSQRNRLAGETQYFGPGTRLLVL.

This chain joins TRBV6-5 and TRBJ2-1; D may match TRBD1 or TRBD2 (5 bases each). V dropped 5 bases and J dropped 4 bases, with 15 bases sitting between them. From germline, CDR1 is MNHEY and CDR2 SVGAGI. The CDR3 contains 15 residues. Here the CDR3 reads CASSHGAPEYNEQFF. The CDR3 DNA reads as TGTGCCAGCAGTCACGGGGCTCCCGAATACAATGAGCAGTTCTTC.

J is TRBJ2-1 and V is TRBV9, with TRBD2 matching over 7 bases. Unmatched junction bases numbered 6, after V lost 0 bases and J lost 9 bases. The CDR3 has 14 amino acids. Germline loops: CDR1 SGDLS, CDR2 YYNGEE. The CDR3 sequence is CASSVEIRGVEQFF. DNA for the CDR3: TGTGCCAGCAGCGTAGAGATTCGGGGGGTTGAGCAGTTCTTC. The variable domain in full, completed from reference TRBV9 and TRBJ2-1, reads DSGVTQTPKHLITATGQRVTLRCSPRSGDLSVYWYQQSLDQGLQFLIQYYNGEERAKGNILERFSAQQFPDLHSELNLSSLELGDSALYFCASSVEIRGVEQFFGPGTRLTVL.

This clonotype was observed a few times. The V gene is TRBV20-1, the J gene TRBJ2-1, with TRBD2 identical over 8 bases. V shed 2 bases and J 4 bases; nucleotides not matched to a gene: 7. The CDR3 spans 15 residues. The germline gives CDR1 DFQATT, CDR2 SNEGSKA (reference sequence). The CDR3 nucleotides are TGCAGTGCTAGACCTATCGGGACTAGGTACAATGAGCAGTTCTTC. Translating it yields CSARPIGTRYNEQFF.

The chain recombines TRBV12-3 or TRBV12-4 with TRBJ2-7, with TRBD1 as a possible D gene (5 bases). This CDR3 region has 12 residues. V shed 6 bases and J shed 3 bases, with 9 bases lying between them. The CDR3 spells CASRRQNYEQYF. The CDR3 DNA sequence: TGTGCCAGCAGAAGACAGAACTACGAGCAGTACTTC.

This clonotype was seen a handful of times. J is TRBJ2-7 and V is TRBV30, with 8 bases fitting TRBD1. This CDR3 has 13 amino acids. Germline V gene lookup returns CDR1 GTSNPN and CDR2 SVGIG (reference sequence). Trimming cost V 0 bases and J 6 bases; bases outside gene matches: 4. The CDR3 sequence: CAWSVSGGSEQYF. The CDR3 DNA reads TGTGCCTGGAGTGTTTCAGGGGGCTCCGAGCAGTACTTC. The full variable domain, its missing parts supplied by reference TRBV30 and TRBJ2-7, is SQTIHQWPATLVQPVGSPLSLECTVEGTSNPNLYWYRQAAGRGLQLLFYSVGIGQISSEVPQNLSASRPQDRQFILSSKKLLLSDSGFYLCAWSVSGGSEQYFGPGTRLTVT.

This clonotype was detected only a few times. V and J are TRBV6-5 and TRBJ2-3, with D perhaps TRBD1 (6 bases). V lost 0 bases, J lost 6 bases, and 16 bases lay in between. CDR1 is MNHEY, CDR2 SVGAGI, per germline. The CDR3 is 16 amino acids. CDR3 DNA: TGTGCCAGCAGTTACTCGAGTTTCAAGGGGGTTGATACGCAGTATTTT. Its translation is CASSYSSFKGVDTQYF.

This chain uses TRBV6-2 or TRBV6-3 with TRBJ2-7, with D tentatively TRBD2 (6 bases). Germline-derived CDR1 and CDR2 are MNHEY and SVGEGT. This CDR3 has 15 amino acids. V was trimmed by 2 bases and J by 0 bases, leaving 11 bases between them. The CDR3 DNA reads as TGTGCCAGCAGTTACACGGGGGATTACTCCTACGAGCAGTACTTC. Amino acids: CASSYTGDYSYEQYF.

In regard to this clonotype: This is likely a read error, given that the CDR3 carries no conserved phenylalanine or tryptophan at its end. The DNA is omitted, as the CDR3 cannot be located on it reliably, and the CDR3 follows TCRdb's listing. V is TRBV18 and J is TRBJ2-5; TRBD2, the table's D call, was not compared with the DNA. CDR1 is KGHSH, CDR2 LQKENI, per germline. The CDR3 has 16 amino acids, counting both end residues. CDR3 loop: CASSPALGTSGGYKRI.

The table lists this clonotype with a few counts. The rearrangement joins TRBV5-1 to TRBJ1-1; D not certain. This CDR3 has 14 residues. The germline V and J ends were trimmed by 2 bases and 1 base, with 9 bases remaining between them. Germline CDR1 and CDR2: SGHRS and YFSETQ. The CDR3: CASSFVGWNTEAFF. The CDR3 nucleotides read TGCGCCAGCAGCTTCGTAGGGTGGAACACTGAAGCTTTCTTT.

The CDR3 here is CSASVPYEQYF. The CDR3 DNA reads TGCAGTGCTAGTGTTCCCTACGAGCAGTACTTC. This rearrangement joins TRBV20-1 to TRBJ2-7; the D is unclear. V shed 3 bases and J shed 2 bases, with 5 bases lying between them. CDR1 is DFQATT and CDR2 is SNEGSKA in the germline V gene (reference sequence). This CDR3 has 11 residues.

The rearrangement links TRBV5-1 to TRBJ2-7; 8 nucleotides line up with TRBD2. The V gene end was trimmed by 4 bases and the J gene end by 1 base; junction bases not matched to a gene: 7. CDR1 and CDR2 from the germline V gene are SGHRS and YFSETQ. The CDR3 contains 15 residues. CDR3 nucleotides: TGCGCCAGCAGCATCATTAGCGGGGCGTCCTACGAGCAGTACTTC. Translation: CASSIISGASYEQYF.

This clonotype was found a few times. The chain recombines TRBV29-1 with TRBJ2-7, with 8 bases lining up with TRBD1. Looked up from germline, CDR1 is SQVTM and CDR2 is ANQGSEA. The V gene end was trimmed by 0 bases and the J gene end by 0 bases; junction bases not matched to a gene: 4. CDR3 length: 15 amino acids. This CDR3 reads CSVEERTGTSYEQYF. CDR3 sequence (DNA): TGCAGCGTTGAAGAGCGGACAGGGACCTCCTACGAGCAGTACTTC.

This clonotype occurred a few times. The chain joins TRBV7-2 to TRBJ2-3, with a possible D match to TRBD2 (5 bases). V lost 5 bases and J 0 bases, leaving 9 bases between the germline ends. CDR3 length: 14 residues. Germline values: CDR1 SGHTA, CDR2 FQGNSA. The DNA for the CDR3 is TGTGCCAGCAGCAAGCGGTTTAGCACAGATACGCAGTATTTT. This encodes CASSKRFSTDTQYF. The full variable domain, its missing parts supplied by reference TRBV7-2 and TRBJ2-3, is GAGVSQSPSNKVTEKGKDVELRCDPISGHTALYWYRQSLGQGLEFLIYFQGNSAPDKSGLPSDRFSAERTGGSVSTLTIQRTQQEDSAVYLCASSKRFSTDTQYFGPGTRLTVL.

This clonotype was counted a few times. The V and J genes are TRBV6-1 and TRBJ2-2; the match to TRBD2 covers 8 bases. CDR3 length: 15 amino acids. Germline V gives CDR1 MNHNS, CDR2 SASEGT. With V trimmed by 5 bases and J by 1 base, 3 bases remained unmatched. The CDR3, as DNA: TGTGCCAGCAGTCTTAGCGGGGTGAACACCGGGGAGCTGTTTTTT. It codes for CASSLSGVNTGELFF.

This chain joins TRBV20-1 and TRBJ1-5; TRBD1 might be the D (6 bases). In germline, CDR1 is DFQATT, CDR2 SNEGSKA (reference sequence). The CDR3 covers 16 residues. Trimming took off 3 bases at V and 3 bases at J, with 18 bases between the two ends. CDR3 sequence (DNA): TGCAGTGCTAGCGAAGGTACAGGGCTAAACAATCAGCCCCAGCATTTT. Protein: CSASEGTGLNNQPQHF.